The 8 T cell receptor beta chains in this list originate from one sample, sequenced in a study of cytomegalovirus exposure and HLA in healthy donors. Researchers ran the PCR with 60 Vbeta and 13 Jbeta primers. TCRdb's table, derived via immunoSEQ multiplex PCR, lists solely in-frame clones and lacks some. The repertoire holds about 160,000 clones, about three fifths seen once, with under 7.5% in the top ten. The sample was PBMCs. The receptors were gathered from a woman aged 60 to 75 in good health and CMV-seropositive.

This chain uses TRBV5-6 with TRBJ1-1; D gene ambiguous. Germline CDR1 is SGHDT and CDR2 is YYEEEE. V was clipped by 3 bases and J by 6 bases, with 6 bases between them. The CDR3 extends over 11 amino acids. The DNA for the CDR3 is TGTGCCAGCAGCTCCTATGCTGAAGCTTTCTTT. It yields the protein CASSSYAEAFF. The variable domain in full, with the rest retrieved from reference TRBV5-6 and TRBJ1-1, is DAGVTQSPTHLIKTRGQQVTLRCSPKSGHDTVSWYQQALGQGPQFIFQYYEEEERQRGNFPDRFSGHQFPNYSSELNVNALLLGDSALYLCASSSYAEAFFGQGTRLTVV.

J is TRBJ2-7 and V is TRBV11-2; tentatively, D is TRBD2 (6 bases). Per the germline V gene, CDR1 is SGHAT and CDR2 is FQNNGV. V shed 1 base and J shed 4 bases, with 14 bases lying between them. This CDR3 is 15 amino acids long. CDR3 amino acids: CASSLGAVGGYEQYF. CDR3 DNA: TGTGCCAGCAGCTTAGGGGCGGTCGGAGGGTACGAGCAGTACTTC.

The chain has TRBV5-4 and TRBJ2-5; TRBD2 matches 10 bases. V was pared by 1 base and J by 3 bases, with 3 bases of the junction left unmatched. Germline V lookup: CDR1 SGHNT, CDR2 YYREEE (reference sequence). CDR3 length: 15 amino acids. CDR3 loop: CASSLQREGKETQYF. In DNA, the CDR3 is TGTGCCAGCAGCTTGCAGCGGGAGGGGAAAGAGACCCAGTACTTC.

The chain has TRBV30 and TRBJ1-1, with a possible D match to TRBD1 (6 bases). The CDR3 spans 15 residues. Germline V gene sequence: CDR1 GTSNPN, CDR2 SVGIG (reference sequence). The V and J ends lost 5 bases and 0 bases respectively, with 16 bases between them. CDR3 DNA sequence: TGTGCCTGGGGGTCCCGGGACACTTTGAACACTGAAGCTTTCTTT. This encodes CAWGSRDTLNTEAFF.

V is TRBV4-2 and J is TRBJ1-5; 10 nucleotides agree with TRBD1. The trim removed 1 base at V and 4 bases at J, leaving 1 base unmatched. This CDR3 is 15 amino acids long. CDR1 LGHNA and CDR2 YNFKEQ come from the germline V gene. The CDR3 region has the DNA TGTGCCAGCAGCCAAGTGGGACAGGGGAATCAGCCCCAGCATTTT. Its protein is CASSQVGQGNQPQHF.

CDR3 loop: CASRSGGQGVAYEQYF. The CDR3 nucleotides read TGTGCCAGCAGATCGGGCGGACAGGGGGTCGCCTACGAGCAGTACTTC. The rearrangement joins TRBV5-5 to TRBJ2-7; 10 nucleotides align to TRBD1. This CDR3 has 16 residues. Germline V lookup: CDR1 SGHKS, CDR2 YYEKEE (reference sequence). Trimming took 5 bases from V and 2 from J; bases not matched to a gene: 10. The complete variable domain, with remaining parts taken from reference TRBV5-5 and TRBJ2-7, reads DAGVTQSPTHLIKTRGQQVTLRCSPISGHKSVSWYQQVLGQGPQFIFQYYEKEERGRGNFPDRFSARQFPNYSSELNVNALLLGDSALYLCASRSGGQGVAYEQYFGPGTRLTVT.

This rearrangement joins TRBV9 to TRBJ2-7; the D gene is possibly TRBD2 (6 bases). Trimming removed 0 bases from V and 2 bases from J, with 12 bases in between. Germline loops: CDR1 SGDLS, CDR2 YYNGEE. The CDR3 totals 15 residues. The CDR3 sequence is CASSVAGGETYEQYF. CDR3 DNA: TGTGCCAGCAGCGTAGCCGGGGGAGAGACCTACGAGCAGTACTTC.

The DNA for the CDR3 is TGTGCCAGCAGCTTTTTATCCGACGGAGCCTACGAGCAGTACTTC. Protein: CASSFLSDGAYEQYF. The genes are TRBV5-6 and TRBJ2-7; D call uncertain. Deletions cut 2 bases from V and 2 bases from J, with 14 bases between. CDR3 length: 15 amino acids. Per germline, CDR1 SGHDT and CDR2 YYEEEE. Variable domain in full (rest from reference TRBV5-6 and TRBJ2-7): DAGVTQSPTHLIKTRGQQVTLRCSPKSGHDTVSWYQQALGQGPQFIFQYYEEEERQRGNFPDRFSGHQFPNYSSELNVNALLLGDSALYLCASSFLSDGAYEQYFGPGTRLTVT.